This T cell receptor beta chain was observed in a study of identical twins. With template switching, a universal primer site was added, and the cDNA carried unique molecular identifiers. TCRdb re-analysed the 5' RACE reads in MiXCR, keeping a single row per CDR3 protein. This sample has about 700,000 distinct CDR3 sequences, with roughly 6% found just once. Trimming removed 4 bases from V and 13 bases from J, with 23 bases in between. Germline lookup yields CDR1 SGHAT and CDR2 FQNNGV. This CDR3 region has 15 residues. A word on this clonotype: The target antigen is unknown.

Points from the study as a whole: There were fewer insertions in abundant cord blood beta clonotypes, but memory repertoires showed no such pattern. Weaker excess twin sharing was seen among beta out-of-frame sequences. Researchers caution that invariant MAIT and iNKT cells could partly confound zero-insertion analyses.

Sequencing was carried out using naive T cells sorted from blood. The V gene is TRBV11-2, the J gene TRBJ2-1; D may be TRBD2 (6 bases). The sequence came from a man younger than 35 in good health. The DNA for the CDR3 is TGTGCCAGCAGCTCCTTGCGGCGACTAGGTCCCCCCCAGTTCTTC. Encoded protein: CASSSLRRLGPPQFF.